The clone carrying this TCR beta chain was observed a handful of times. The antigen is unknown. This sample is drawn from a study of beta chain features in type 1 diabetes. General study findings and limits: Type 1 diabetes patients had moderately but significantly shorter TCRB CDR3s in all four CD4+ subsets.

The study reverse transcribed the entire isolated RNA, so it sequenced expressed TCRB transcripts. Generated by immunoSEQ multiplex PCR, the TCRdb table keeps only in-frame clones and is missing some. The table records around 150,000 clones, under 13% of them present only once. CD4+ cells of the naive, central memory, regulatory and stem cell-like memory types were sorted via CD45RO/CCR7/CD25/CD127/CD95/CD27. Germline V lookup: CDR1 SEHNR, CDR2 FQNEAQ (reference sequence). The V segment lost 3 bases and the J segment 5 bases; nucleotides outside the gene matches: 5. This CDR3 has 14 residues. Sequencing was done on a sample of central memory CD4+ T cells from blood. This sequence originates from a man aged 25-45 years with type 1 diabetes. V gene TRBV7-9 combines with J gene TRBJ2-5; 8 positions match TRBD1. For the CDR3, the DNA is TGTGCCAGCAGCTTGGACAGGGCAGGGGAGACCCAGTACTTC. This translates into CASSLDRAGETQYF.